The rows below give T cell receptor beta chains drawn from one sample of a study of blood T cell repertoires in COVID-19. Data came from immunoSEQ multiplex PCR; TCRdb stores just in-frame clones and leaves some out. The data hold 300,000 to 450,000 clones, with around 90% observed a single time. Input material: peripheral blood. The receptors come from a human donor in a cohort sampled during active COVID-19. Both conserved end residues are part of each CDR3. Fields, in order: V gene, J gene, clone size, D gene, CDR3 DNA, CDR3 protein. The D gene is left open where the match is weak. Clone size is shown for a subset of rows, as once, few, many or a class of expanded clone.

TRBV16,TRBJ2-1,many,-,TGTGCCAGCAGCCAATCCACAGGGAAGAAGTTCTTC,CASSQSTGKKFF
TRBV5-1,TRBJ2-2,-,TRBD2,TGCGCCAGCAGCTTGGAACCGCGGGAGGGCCGTACCGGGGAGCTGTTTTTT,CASSLEPREGRTGELFF
TRBV11-3,TRBJ1-1,-,-,TGTGCCAGCAGCTCCCCTAGGGGGACTGAAGCTTTCTTT,CASSSPRGTEAFF
TRBV19,TRBJ1-5,-,-,TGTGCCAGTAGTACCCCCCGTAGAGGGACTGAATATAGCAATCAGCCCCAGCATTTT,CASSTPRRGTEYSNQPQHF
TRBV9,TRBJ2-1,-,TRBD1,TGTGCCAGCAGCCCCTGGACAGGGCTAAGCTACAATGAGCAGTTCTTC,CASSPWTGLSYNEQFF
TRBV15,TRBJ1-5,-,-,TGTGCCACCAGCAGAGATGGCACCGGGGGGCCCCAGCATTTT,CATSRDGTGGPQHF
TRBV13,TRBJ1-6,-,-,TGTGCCAGCAGCTTTTTCCGTTCACCCCTCCACTTT,CASSFFRSPLHF
TRBV4-1,TRBJ2-1,-,TRBD2,TGCGCCAGCAGCCAAGGAGACCGAGCGGGGGGGCCCCACAATGAGCAGTTCTTC,CASSQGDRAGGPHNEQFF
TRBV7-9,TRBJ2-7,-,-,TGTGCCAGCACCCCGGGACACCCTTCCTACGAGCAGTACTTC,CASTPGHPSYEQYF
TRBV4-2,TRBJ2-5,-,TRBD2,TGTGCCAGCAGCCTTTATGCTAGCGGGGGAGCTAACCAAGAGACCCAGTACTTC,CASSLYASGGANQETQYF
TRBV3-1/TRBV3-2,TRBJ2-7,-,-,TGTGCCAGCAGCCATGGTGGGGGCGGCTACGAGCAGTACTTC,CASSHGGGGYEQYF
TRBV18,TRBJ2-1,once,-,TGTGCCAGCTCGCGACAGGCCCGTACAGGAGCAGGATCAGGACGCGCGATTAGTGAGCAGTTCTTC,CASSRQARTGAGSGRAISEQFF
TRBV10-3,TRBJ2-1,-,TRBD2,TGTGCCATCAGTAAGAAGTCGGGCACCGGGACTAGCCTCTTTGAGCAGTTCTTC,CAISKKSGTGTSLFEQFF
TRBV3-1/TRBV3-2,TRBJ1-1,-,TRBD1,TGTGCCAGCAGGTCGGGACAGCAGAACACTGAAGCTTTCTTT,CASRSGQQNTEAFF
TRBV3-1/TRBV3-2,TRBJ2-7,-,TRBD1,TGTGCCAGCAGCCGACAAGCCGGGACAGGAGGCTACGAGCAGTACTTC,CASSRQAGTGGYEQYF
TRBV7-3,TRBJ1-1,-,TRBD1,TGTGCCAGCAGCTCGCACGCGGGACAGGGTAATACTTTCTTT,CASSSHAGQGNTFF
TRBV1,TRBJ1-5,-,-,TGCACCAGCAGCCAAGATAGGCAGGTCAATCAGCCCCAGCATTTT,CTSSQDRQVNQPQHF
TRBV28,TRBJ1-5,few,-,TGTGCCAGCGATGGACCGGTGATCGGACAGCGATTCAATCAGCCCCAGCATTTT,CASDGPVIGQRFNQPQHF
TRBV7-9,TRBJ1-2,-,TRBD1,TGTGCCAGCAGCTTAGGGACAGGGAATAACTATGGCTACACCTTC,CASSLGTGNNYGYTF
TRBV30,TRBJ1-5,once,TRBD1,TGTGCCTGGGGGACAGGGCTCAATCAGCCCCAGCATTTT,CAWGTGLNQPQHF
TRBV21-1,TRBJ1-1,-,-,TGTGCCAGCAGCAAAGTTAGGGAGATAACCGGGACACCGAACACTGAAGCTTTCTTT,CASSKVREITGTPNTEAFF
TRBV18,TRBJ1-6,-,-,TGTGCCAGCTCCTTGGACGGGGGAAAGGCACCCCTCCACTTT,CASSLDGGKAPLHF
TRBV4-1,TRBJ2-5,-,-,TGCGCCAGCAGCCCGGACTGGGGGGATGGAGAGACCCAGTACTTC,CASSPDWGDGETQYF
TRBV7-9,TRBJ1-2,-,TRBD1,TGTGCCAGCAGCCGGACAGGAGGCGCCCTCAGGACTAATGGCTACACCTTC,CASSRTGGALRTNGYTF
TRBV6-4,TRBJ2-1,-,-,TGTGCCAGCAGTGACTCTGCAGGGCGCAATGAGCAGTTCTTC,CASSDSAGRNEQFF
TRBV28,TRBJ1-2,-,-,TGTGCCAGCACCCCGGTAGGGAGGAACTATGGCTACACCTTC,CASTPVGRNYGYTF
TRBV2,TRBJ1-1,once,-,TGTGCCAGCAGTCTGTCCCAGGGGACTGAAGCTTTCTTT,CASSLSQGTEAFF
TRBV5-6,TRBJ1-2,-,-,TGTGCCAGCAGCCCCCCTCGAGCTAGCGGCTACACCTTC,CASSPPRASGYTF
TRBV4-1,TRBJ2-7,-,-,TGCGCCAGCAGCAGGGGTCCTTTGGGTCAGACCTACGAGCAGTACTTC,CASSRGPLGQTYEQYF
TRBV11-2,TRBJ1-1,-,TRBD1,TGTGCCAGCAACCTTCAGGGGGTCACTGAAGCTTTCTTT,CASNLQGVTEAFF
TRBV6-5,TRBJ2-7,-,-,TGTGCCAGCCTCGACGGACTGTCCTACGAGCAGTACTTC,CASLDGLSYEQYF
TRBV7-8,TRBJ1-6,-,-,TGTGCCAGCTCCTACAGCTCCTATAATTCACCCCTCCACTTT,CASSYSSYNSPLHF
TRBV9,TRBJ2-2,-,TRBD1,TGTGCCAGCAGCCCCGGGACAGAGAACACCGGGGAGCTGTTTTTT,CASSPGTENTGELFF
TRBV4-1,TRBJ2-2,few,TRBD2,TGCGCCAGCAGCCAAGATCGAAGGGCCCGACTAGCGTCCGACGGGGAGCTGTTTTTT,CASSQDRRARLASDGELFF
TRBV5-4,TRBJ2-3,-,TRBD1,TGTGCCAGCAGGAGGGGGCCTGGCACAGATACGCAGTATTTT,CASRRGPGTDTQYF
TRBV5-1,TRBJ2-5,-,TRBD2,TGCGCCAGCAGCTTGAGGCTAGCGGGCCTCCAAGAGACCCAGTACTTC,CASSLRLAGLQETQYF
TRBV5-1,TRBJ2-2,-,TRBD1,TGCGCCAGCAGTCCGGGACAGGGTAACACCGGGGAGCTGTTTTTT,CASSPGQGNTGELFF
TRBV27,TRBJ2-1,-,TRBD2,TGTGCCAGCAGTTCCACCAGCGGGAGCGGCGATGAGCAGTTCTTC,CASSSTSGSGDEQFF
TRBV6-6,TRBJ1-5,-,TRBD1,TGTGCCAGCAGTTACGAGCCGACAGGGTACAATCAGCCCCAGCATTTT,CASSYEPTGYNQPQHF
TRBV5-1,TRBJ1-2,-,-,TGCGCCAGCAGCTTGCAGGTGTCCTATGGCTACACCTTC,CASSLQVSYGYTF
TRBV5-1,TRBJ1-6,-,TRBD1,TGCGCCAGCAGCTTGGGGGGACAGGCAAGCTCACCCCTCCACTTT,CASSLGGQASSPLHF
TRBV18,TRBJ2-3,-,TRBD2,TGTGCCAGCTCACCAGGTCTAGCGGGAGTTAGTGATACGCAGTATTTT,CASSPGLAGVSDTQYF
TRBV6-5,TRBJ2-3,-,-,TGTGCCAGCAGTTACGCCCCGGGGTCCACAGATACGCAGTATTTT,CASSYAPGSTDTQYF
TRBV3-1/TRBV3-2,TRBJ1-1,-,TRBD1,TGTGCCAGCAGCACAGGACAGGGGGCTGCTTTCTTT,CASSTGQGAAFF
TRBV3-1/TRBV3-2,TRBJ1-2,-,-,TGTGCCAGCAGTAGACAGAACTATGGCTACACCTTC,CASSRQNYGYTF
TRBV7-2,TRBJ2-2,-,-,TGTGCCAGCAGCTTACGCGGCCTGACCGGGGAGCTGTTTTTT,CASSLRGLTGELFF
TRBV4-1,TRBJ1-5,-,-,TGCGCCAGCAGCCAAGATCATTTTACAGGATATAGCAATCAGCCCCAGCATTTT,CASSQDHFTGYSNQPQHF
TRBV5-1,TRBJ2-2,-,TRBD2,TGCGCCAGCAGCTTATTCCCCACGGGAGGAGTGAACACCGGGGAGCTGTTTTTT,CASSLFPTGGVNTGELFF
TRBV7-3,TRBJ2-1,-,TRBD2,TGTGCCAGCAGCTCTAGCGGGAGGTACGAGGGAAATGAGCAGTTCTTC,CASSSSGRYEGNEQFF
TRBV5-6,TRBJ2-5,-,TRBD2,TGTGCCAGCAGCTTGGGGCAACTAGCGGGAGGGGAGACCCAGTACTTC,CASSLGQLAGGETQYF
TRBV30,TRBJ2-7,-,-,TGTGCCTGGAGTGTACGCGTAACAGCATCCTACGAGCAGTACTTC,CAWSVRVTASYEQYF
TRBV2,TRBJ2-7,-,TRBD1,TGTGCCAGCAGTGACGTGGGACAGCCGTACGAGCAGTACTTC,CASSDVGQPYEQYF
TRBV25-1,TRBJ2-2,-,TRBD1,TGTGCCAGCAGTGATGGGACAGGGTGGACCGGGGAGCTGTTTTTT,CASSDGTGWTGELFF
TRBV2,TRBJ1-2,-,-,TGTGCCAGCAGTCTCCGTCCCGAGGGCTACACCTTC,CASSLRPEGYTF
TRBV7-6,TRBJ1-4,-,-,TGTGCCAGCAGCCCCGACAGGTCGCGTGAAAAACTGTTTTTT,CASSPDRSREKLFF